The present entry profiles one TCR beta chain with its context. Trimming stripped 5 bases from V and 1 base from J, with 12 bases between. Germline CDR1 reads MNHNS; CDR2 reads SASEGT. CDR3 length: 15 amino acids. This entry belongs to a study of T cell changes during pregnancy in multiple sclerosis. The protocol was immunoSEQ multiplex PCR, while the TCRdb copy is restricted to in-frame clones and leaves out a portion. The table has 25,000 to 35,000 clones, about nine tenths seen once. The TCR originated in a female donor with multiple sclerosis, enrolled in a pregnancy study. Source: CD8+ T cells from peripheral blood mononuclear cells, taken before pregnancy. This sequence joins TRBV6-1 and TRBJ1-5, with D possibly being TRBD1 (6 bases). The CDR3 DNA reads TGTGCCAGCAGTCGAGGAACAGGGAGCAATCAGCCCCAGCATTTT. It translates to CASSRGTGSNQPQHF.